Below, 26 T cell receptor beta chains from the same sample are listed, as sequenced in a study of spatial heterogeneity in lung cancer. These receptors have no known antigen. MiXCR, run by TCRdb on the 5' RACE reads, gives a single entry per CDR3 protein. The sample has around 100,000 distinct CDR3 sequences, 4% to 4.5% seen once. Stated time point: sample taken at primary tumor resection. Study-level results: One measure, the expanded intratumoral alpha and beta TCR count, tracked tumor mutation counts.

Sequenced here: lung tumor tissue, sampled at surgery. All receptors derive from a male donor with early-stage non-small cell lung cancer.

This clonotype was seen more than once but under ten times. The rearrangement links TRBV29-1 to TRBJ2-7, with 9 bases identical to TRBD2. This CDR3 comprises 12 residues. Germline CDR1 reads SQVTM; CDR2 reads ANQGSEA. With V trimmed by 6 bases and J by 4 bases, 4 bases remained unmatched. Here the CDR3 reads CSVKREEYEQYF. CDR3 nucleotides: TGCAGCGTAAAGCGGGAGGAATACGAGCAGTACTTC.

This clonotype was detected ten times or more. This chain joins TRBV5-5 and TRBJ2-1, with D unclear. The V gene's germline CDR1 is SGHKS and CDR2 YYEKEE (reference sequence). The V end was cut by 5 bases, the J end by 2 bases, with 8 bases between. The CDR3 consists of 13 residues. In nucleotides, the CDR3 is TGTGCCAGCAGAAGGTTCCCCTACAATGAGCAGTTCTTC. Translating gives CASRRFPYNEQFF. Supplemented by reference TRBV5-5 and TRBJ2-1, the full variable domain reads DAGVTQSPTHLIKTRGQQVTLRCSPISGHKSVSWYQQVLGQGPQFIFQYYEKEERGRGNFPDRFSARQFPNYSSELNVNALLLGDSALYLCASRRFPYNEQFFGPGTRLTVL.

CDR3 amino acids: CASSFQGNDEQFF. The DNA of the CDR3 is TGCGCCAGCAGCTTCCAGGGAAACGATGAGCAGTTCTTC. The chain is built from TRBV5-1 and TRBJ2-1, with a possible D match to TRBD1 (5 bases). The V end lost 2 bases, the J end lost 8 bases, and 11 bases lay between the germline ends. The length of the CDR3 is 13 residues. Germline CDR1 and CDR2: SGHRS and YFSETQ.

The V and J genes are TRBV29-1 and TRBJ1-2; D gene uncertain. From germline, CDR1 is SQVTM and CDR2 ANQGSEA. The CDR3 length is 13 residues. V lost 2 bases and J 2 bases, leaving 9 bases between the germline ends. This chain's CDR3 is CSVEKGSNYGYTF. DNA of the CDR3: TGCAGCGTTGAAAAAGGGTCCAACTATGGCTACACCTTC.

This clonotype was observed many times. The chain is built from TRBV5-1 and TRBJ2-2; D unresolved. Germline V gives CDR1 SGHRS, CDR2 YFSETQ. V lost 5 bases, J lost 6 bases, and 20 bases lay in between. The CDR3 is 16 amino acids. The CDR3 here is CASRAPAGGYAGELFF. The CDR3 DNA reads as TGCGCCAGCAGGGCCCCGGCAGGCGGTTACGCCGGGGAGCTGTTTTTT.

This clonotype came up a few times. The gene calls are TRBV5-1 and TRBJ2-3, with TRBD2 identical over 9 bases. Germline V CDR1 and CDR2: SGHRS, YFSETQ. Trimming cost V 4 bases and J 1 base; bases outside gene matches: 16. The length of the CDR3 is 19 residues. CDR3 nucleotide sequence: TGCGCCAGCAGCCCAGGAAACGCGGGAGGGCCTGGGGGCACAGATACGCAGTATTTT. It codes for CASSPGNAGGPGGTDTQYF.

At least ten counts were recorded for this clonotype. J is TRBJ2-2 and V is TRBV20-1, with 7 bases lining up with TRBD2. CDR1 is DFQATT and CDR2 is SNEGSKA in the germline V gene (reference sequence). The CDR3 covers 16 residues. The J segment lost 4 bases and the V segment lost 5 bases, leaving 13 bases of the junction unmatched. For the CDR3, the DNA is TGCAGTGCTTCCGGGGAGGTAGCGGGCCCCACCGGGGAGCTGTTTTTT. It encodes CSASGEVAGPTGELFF.

In its sample, this clonotype ranks as medium-sized. The V gene is TRBV12-3 or TRBV12-4, the J gene TRBJ2-1, with D tentatively TRBD2 (6 bases). The ends were cut back, 8 bases at V and 10 bases at J, with 21 bases in the middle. The CDR3 length is 14 residues. The CDR3 here is CASAMGGARTEQFF. CDR3 coding DNA: TGTGCCAGCGCCATGGGGGGAGCGAGGACGGAGCAGTTCTTC.

At least ten counts were recorded for this clonotype. CDR3 in DNA: TGTGCCAGCAGTTTCCCGACAGGGGGAGGCAATCAGCCCCAGCATTTT. This gives the protein CASSFPTGGGNQPQHF. V is TRBV28 and J is TRBJ1-5, with 9 bases aligning to TRBD1. The CDR3 spans 16 residues. V lost 3 bases, J lost 2 bases, and 5 bases stayed unmatched. The germline CDR1 and CDR2 sequences are MDHEN and SYDVKM.

The table lists this clonotype with a few counts. The gene calls are TRBV20-1 and TRBJ2-3; 7 nucleotides align to TRBD2. There are 16 residues in the CDR3. J gave up 5 bases and V 3 bases, and 14 bases lay outside the gene matches. The germline V gene encodes CDR1 DFQATT and CDR2 SNEGSKA (reference sequence). The CDR3 sequence: CSARGNLGVAGDTQYF. The DNA of the CDR3 is TGCAGTGCTAGGGGGAACCTCGGGGTAGCGGGAGATACGCAGTATTTT.

The V call is TRBV30, the J call TRBJ2-7; 9 bases agree with TRBD2. V dropped 2 bases and J dropped 2; count of bases not matched to a gene: 1. The CDR3 contains 13 residues. Germline V CDR1 and CDR2: GTSNPN, SVGIG (reference sequence). CDR3 in DNA: TGTGCCTGGAGTTCTAGCGGGGCCTACGAGCAGTACTTC. Translated: CAWSSSGAYEQYF.

The rearrangement uses TRBV2 and TRBJ2-5, with TRBD2 matching 11 bases. V gave up 10 bases and J gave up 9 bases; unmatched junction bases: 7. Germline V gene data show CDR1 as SNHLY and CDR2 as FYNNEI. There are 12 residues in the CDR3. The CDR3 protein is CATGTSGKAQYF. For the CDR3, the DNA is TGTGCCACCGGGACTAGCGGAAAGGCCCAGTACTTC.

The chain employs TRBV14 and TRBJ2-7; D remains unclear. This CDR3 is built from 14 residues. Deletions cut 3 bases from V and 2 bases from J, with 11 bases between. The germline V gene has CDR1 SGHDN and CDR2 FVKESK. Written as DNA, the CDR3 is TGTGCCAGCAGCCATGGCGTCGGGCCCTACGAGCAGTACTTC. Its translation: CASSHGVGPYEQYF.

V usage is TRBV2 and J usage is TRBJ1-5, with D perhaps TRBD1 (6 bases). The CDR3 contains 12 residues. Trimming left V 8 bases short and J 3 bases short, with 8 bases between. Germline-derived CDR1 and CDR2 are SNHLY and FYNNEI. This CDR3 is CASHRANQPQHF. In nucleotides, the CDR3 is TGTGCCAGCCACAGGGCCAATCAGCCCCAGCATTTT.

This clonotype occurred many times. This chain connects TRBV10-3 to TRBJ2-7, with D uncertain. The ends were cut back, 8 bases at V and 3 bases at J, with 8 bases in the middle. Germline values: CDR1 ENHRY, CDR2 SYGVKD. The CDR3 runs 11 residues. DNA for the CDR3: TGTGCCATCGCTGCCCTCTACGAGCAGTACTTC. It translates to CAIAALYEQYF.

This clonotype was detected ten times or more. The chain combines TRBV5-6 with TRBJ1-3, with D hard to call. Per the germline V gene, CDR1 is SGHDT and CDR2 is YYEEEE. Trimming stripped 3 bases from V and 4 bases from J, with 11 bases between. CDR3 size: 14 residues. CDR3 nucleotides: TGTGCCAGCAGCTACTGGGGTCCGGGAAACACCATATATTTT. Protein product: CASSYWGPGNTIYF. Supplemented by reference TRBV5-6 and TRBJ1-3, the full variable domain reads DAGVTQSPTHLIKTRGQQVTLRCSPKSGHDTVSWYQQALGQGPQFIFQYYEEEERQRGNFPDRFSGHQFPNYSSELNVNALLLGDSALYLCASSYWGPGNTIYFGEGSWLTVV.

This clonotype was seen repeatedly, ten times or more. The rearrangement uses TRBV7-6 and TRBJ2-7; D might be TRBD2 (6 bases). V lost 5 bases and J lost 2, with 13 bases in between. The CDR3 spans 14 residues. CDR1 is SGHVS, CDR2 FNYEAQ, per germline. CDR3: CASSPSSGAYEQYF. DNA of the CDR3: TGTGCCAGCAGCCCCAGTAGCGGAGCCTACGAGCAGTACTTC. The whole variable domain, filled in from reference TRBV7-6 and TRBJ2-7, reads GAGVSQSPRYKVTKRGQDVALRCDPISGHVSLYWYRQALGQGPEFLTYFNYEAQQDKSGLPNDRFSAERPEGSISTLTIQRTEQRDSAMYRCASSPSSGAYEQYFGPGTRLTVT.

This clonotype was counted many times. Written as DNA, the CDR3 is TGTGCCAGCACCCTGGGAAGCTCCTACAATGAGCAGTTCTTC. Translation gives CASTLGSSYNEQFF. This chain uses TRBV27 with TRBJ2-1; D is unclear. Per germline, CDR1 MNHEY and CDR2 SMNVEV (reference sequence). The CDR3 runs to 14 residues. Trimming pared 7 bases from V and 0 bases from J, leaving 10 bases between.

At least ten counts were recorded for this clonotype. The genes are TRBV27 and TRBJ2-1; TRBD2 is a possible D gene (5 bases). Germline assignment: CDR1 MNHEY and CDR2 SMNVEV (reference sequence). The CDR3 extends over 16 amino acids. The germline V and J ends were trimmed by 1 base and 0 bases, with 10 bases remaining between them. In DNA, the CDR3 is TGTGCCAGCAGTTTATTGGGCCGGGGCTCCTACAATGAGCAGTTCTTC. The encoded protein is CASSLLGRGSYNEQFF.

This clonotype was picked up many times. The rearrangement uses TRBV7-9 and TRBJ1-6, with D uncertain. CDR1 SEHNR and CDR2 FQNEAQ come from the germline V gene (reference sequence). There are 12 residues in the CDR3. Trimming shortened V by 4 bases and J by 6 bases, and 4 bases separated the two germline ends. The DNA of the CDR3 is TGTGCCAGCAGCTATGTTAATTCACCCCTCCACTTT. It encodes CASSYVNSPLHF. The whole variable domain, remainder taken from reference TRBV7-9 and TRBJ1-6, is DTGVSQNPRHKITKRGQNVTFRCDPISEHNRLYWYRQTLGQGPEFLTYFQNEAQLEKSRLLSDRFSAERPKGSFSTLEIQRTEQGDSAMYLCASSYVNSPLHFGNGTRLTVT.

This clonotype has a handful of counts. The chain has TRBV20-1 and TRBJ1-1; D call uncertain. The CDR3 has 11 residues. Germline CDR1 DFQATT, CDR2 SNEGSKA (reference sequence). Trimming stripped 5 bases from V and 6 bases from J, with 10 bases between. CDR3 protein: CSARDQAEAFF. The CDR3 bases are TGCAGTGCTCGGGATCAGGCTGAAGCTTTCTTT.

This clonotype appeared many times. This chain joins TRBV20-1 and TRBJ1-5; tentatively, D is TRBD1 (5 bases). The germline gives CDR1 DFQATT, CDR2 SNEGSKA (reference sequence). Trimming left V 6 bases short and J 2 bases short, with 14 bases between. This CDR3 has 14 residues. For the CDR3, the DNA is TGCAGTGCCCAAACAGGATACGGCAATCAGCCCCAGCATTTT. Its translation: CSAQTGYGNQPQHF.

The CDR3 DNA sequence: TGTGCCAGCAGTTTTTCGGACAGGGGTTTCCGCGAGCAGTACTTC. Translation gives CASSFSDRGFREQYF. The J gene is TRBJ2-7, the V gene TRBV27; 9 nucleotides align to TRBD1. Unmatched junction bases numbered 9, after V lost 3 bases and J lost 6 bases. Per the germline V gene, CDR1 is MNHEY and CDR2 is SMNVEV (reference sequence). The CDR3 totals 15 residues.

This clonotype was counted at least ten times. The chain uses TRBV20-1 and TRBJ2-2; D unclear. Trimming shortened V by 5 bases and J by 3 bases, and 10 bases separated the two germline ends. CDR3 length equals 13 residues. Germline-derived CDR1 and CDR2 are DFQATT and SNEGSKA (reference sequence). The chain's CDR3 is CSAAKGYTGELFF. The CDR3 DNA reads as TGCAGTGCTGCCAAAGGATACACCGGGGAGCTGTTTTTT.

This clonotype has ten or more counts. This rearrangement joins TRBV7-8 to TRBJ1-1; D is perhaps TRBD1 (5 bases). This CDR3 spans 15 amino acids. In germline, CDR1 is SGHVS, CDR2 FQNEAQ. V lost 0 bases to trimming and J lost 0 bases, with 8 bases between them. The CDR3 nucleotides are TGTGCCAGCAGCTTAGCTTCGACAGTGAACACTGAAGCTTTCTTT. Translating it yields CASSLASTVNTEAFF.

This clonotype showed up many times. The J gene is TRBJ1-5, the V gene TRBV10-2; D gene unclear. Trimming left V 3 bases short and J 0 bases short, with 15 bases between. The CDR3 runs to 17 residues. In germline, CDR1 is WSHSY, CDR2 SAAADI. The CDR3 sequence is CASSDRLGGNSNQPQHF. CDR3 sequence (DNA): TGCGCCAGCAGTGACAGGTTAGGCGGCAATAGCAATCAGCCCCAGCATTTT.